This TCR beta chain was sequenced during a study of blood T cell repertoires in COVID-19. Overall study context: Acute and convalescent COVID-19 samples came from the United States, Italy and Spain.

This CDR3 spans 19 amino acids. Germline trimming cut 2 bases from V and 1 base from J; bases unmatched to any gene: 11. The germline gives CDR1 MDHEN, CDR2 SYDVKM. In the authors' methods: Amplification with reference gene primers provided the estimates of nucleated cell counts. The protocol was immunoSEQ multiplex PCR, while the TCRdb copy is restricted to in-frame clones and leaves out a portion. That table furnishes V, J and clone size, whereas the DNA furnished D and trimming. The sample carries 100,000 or so clones, around 88% recorded once. Sequenced input: peripheral blood. The chain has TRBV28 and TRBJ2-3; the match to TRBD1 covers 11 bases. The sequence came from a man aged 55 to 70 with acute or convalescent COVID-19. The CDR3 sequence: CASSLVGQGGGYGTDTQYF. As DNA, the CDR3 is TGTGCCAGCAGTTTAGTGGGACAGGGGGGAGGATACGGCACAGATACGCAGTATTTT. Variable domain in full (rest from reference TRBV28 and TRBJ2-3): DVKVTQSSRYLVKRTGEKVFLECVQDMDHENMFWYRQDPGLGLRLIYFSYDVKMKEKGDIPEGYSVSREKKERFSLILESASTNQTSMYLCASSLVGQGGGYGTDTQYFGPGTRLTVL.